This T cell receptor (beta chain) originates from a study of T cell changes during pregnancy in multiple sclerosis. This table comes from immunoSEQ multiplex PCR, and its TCRdb copy is limited to in-frame clones, with some not included. The sample includes around 44,000 clones, 88% seen only once; the top ten take 1.2%. There are 17 residues in the CDR3. Per the germline V gene, CDR1 is MGHRA and CDR2 is YSYEKL. With V trimmed by 3 bases and J by 0 bases, 6 bases remained unmatched. The origin of this receptor is a female donor with multiple sclerosis, enrolled in a pregnancy study. The sequences come from CD4+ T cells from peripheral blood mononuclear cells, collected in the second trimester of pregnancy. The chain has TRBV4-1 and TRBJ2-1, with 9 bases fitting TRBD2. The CDR3 sequence is CASSQVAGDSSYNEQFF. The CDR3 nucleotides read TGCGCCAGCAGCCAGGTAGCGGGAGATAGCTCCTACAATGAGCAGTTCTTC.